The 3 T cell receptor beta chains below come from one sample, sequenced in a study of molecular identifiers for immune sequencing clone quantification. TCRdb re-derived calls from the PCR reads in MiXCR, one entry per CDR3 protein. Among approximately 54,000 distinct CDR3 sequences listed, approximately 25% were seen once. Specimen: naive CD8+ T cells from blood, with Jurkat cell RNA spiked in. Subset meaning: FACS-sorted CD8+CD4-CCR7+CD45RA+ naive T cells. Receptors were obtained from a human donor in good health. Some libraries in this study had Jurkat cell RNA spiked in.

Remarks on this clonotype: This sequence may be a read error, since a much larger clone differs from it by one base. The chain links TRBV3-1 to TRBJ2-5, with D possibly TRBD2 on 6 matching bases. This CDR3 is built from 15 residues. Germline V lookup: CDR1 LGHDT, CDR2 YNNKEL (reference sequence). The CDR3 nucleotides are TGTGCCAGCAGCCCAGAGCGGGCTGCGCAAGGGACCCAGTACTTC. Amino acids: CASSPERAAQGTQYF.

This clonotype was observed many times. The chain is built from TRBV6-2 or TRBV6-3 and TRBJ2-2; D may be TRBD1 (6 bases). Germline V gene lookup returns CDR1 MNHEY and CDR2 SVGEGT. Trimming pared 2 bases from V and 3 bases from J, leaving 16 bases between. This CDR3 region has 17 residues. CDR3 sequence reads: CASSYGLDRTDTGELFF. CDR3 bases: TGTGCCAGCAGTTACGGGTTAGACAGGACAGACACCGGGGAGCTGTTTTTT.

This clonotype occurred many times. V and J are TRBV5-1 and TRBJ1-1; a possible D gene is TRBD1 (6 bases). This CDR3 comprises 14 residues. V dropped 2 bases and J dropped 3 bases, with 11 bases sitting between them. Germline V gives CDR1 SGHRS, CDR2 YFSETQ. The CDR3 region has the DNA TGCGCCAGCAGCTTTGCAGGGGCGTACACTGAAGCTTTCTTT. Translating gives CASSFAGAYTEAFF. The whole variable domain, filled in from reference TRBV5-1 and TRBJ1-1, reads KAGVTQTPRYLIKTRGQQVTLSCSPISGHRSVSWYQQTPGQGLQFLFEYFSETQRNKGNFPGRFSGRQFSNSRSEMNVSTLELGDSALYLCASSFAGAYTEAFFGQGTRLTVV.